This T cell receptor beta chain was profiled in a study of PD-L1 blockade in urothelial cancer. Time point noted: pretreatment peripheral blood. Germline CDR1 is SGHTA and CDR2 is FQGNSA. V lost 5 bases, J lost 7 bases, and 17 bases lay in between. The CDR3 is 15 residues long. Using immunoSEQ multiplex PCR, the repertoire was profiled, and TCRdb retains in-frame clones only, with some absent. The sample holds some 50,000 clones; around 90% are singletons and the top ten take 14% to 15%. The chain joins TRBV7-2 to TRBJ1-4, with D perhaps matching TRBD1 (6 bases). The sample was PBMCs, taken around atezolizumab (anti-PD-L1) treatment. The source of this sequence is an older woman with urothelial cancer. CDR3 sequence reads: CASSLPRGGREKLFF. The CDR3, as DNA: TGTGCCAGCAGCCTGCCTCGGGGGGGCCGTGAAAAACTGTTTTTT. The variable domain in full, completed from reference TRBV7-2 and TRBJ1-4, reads GAGVSQSPSNKVTEKGKDVELRCDPISGHTALYWYRQSLGQGLEFLIYFQGNSAPDKSGLPSDRFSAERTGGSVSTLTIQRTQQEDSAVYLCASSLPRGGREKLFFGSGTQLSVL.